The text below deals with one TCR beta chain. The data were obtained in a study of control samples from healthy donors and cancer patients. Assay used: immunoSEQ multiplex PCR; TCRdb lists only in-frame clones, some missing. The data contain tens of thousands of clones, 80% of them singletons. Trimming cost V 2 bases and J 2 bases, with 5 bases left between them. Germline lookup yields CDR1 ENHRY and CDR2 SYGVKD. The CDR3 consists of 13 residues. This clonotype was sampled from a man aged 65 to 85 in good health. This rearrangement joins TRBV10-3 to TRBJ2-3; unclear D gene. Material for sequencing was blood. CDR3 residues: CAISEGPTDTQYF. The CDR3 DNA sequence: TGTGCCATCAGTGAGGGCCCCACAGATACGCAGTATTTT.